The TCR beta chain under discussion was sequenced for a study of CD8 T cells in Susac syndrome. Random hexamers served to reverse transcribe roughly 0.45 to 1 ug RNA. TCRdb used MiXCR to reprocess the immunoSEQ multiplex PCR reads, holding one entry per CDR3 protein. The sample includes some 220,000 distinct CDR3 sequences, approximately 95% seen only once; the top ten take 0.085% to 0.1%. Germline CDR1 reads DFQATT; CDR2 reads SNEGSKA (reference sequence). Between the trimmed V and J ends, which lost 6 bases and 7 bases, there was a span of 21 bases. The CDR3 runs 14 residues. The source of this sequence is a human donor with multiple sclerosis. This rearrangement joins TRBV20-1 to TRBJ1-2; D is perhaps TRBD1 (5 bases). Source material: CD4+ T cells from PBMCs. The CDR3 here is CSASKTELVGGYTF. The CDR3, as DNA: TGCAGTGCCAGCAAGACAGAACTGGTTGGTGGCTACACCTTC.